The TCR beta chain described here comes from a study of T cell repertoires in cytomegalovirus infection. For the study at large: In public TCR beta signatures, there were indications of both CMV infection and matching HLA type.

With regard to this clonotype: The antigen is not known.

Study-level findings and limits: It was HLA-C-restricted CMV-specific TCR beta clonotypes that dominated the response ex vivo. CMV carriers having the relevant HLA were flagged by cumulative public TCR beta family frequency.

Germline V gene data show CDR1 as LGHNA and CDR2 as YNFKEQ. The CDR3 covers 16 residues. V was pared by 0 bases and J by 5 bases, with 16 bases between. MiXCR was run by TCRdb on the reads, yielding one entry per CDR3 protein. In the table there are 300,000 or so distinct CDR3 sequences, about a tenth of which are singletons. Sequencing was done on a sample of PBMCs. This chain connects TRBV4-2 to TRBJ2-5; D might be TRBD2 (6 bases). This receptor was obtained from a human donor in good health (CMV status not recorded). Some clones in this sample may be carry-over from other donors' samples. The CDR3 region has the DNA TGTGCCAGCAGCCAAGATCAACTCATCGGAGGGGAGACCCAGTACTTC. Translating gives CASSQDQLIGGETQYF.